These 23 T cell receptor beta chains share one sample of origin, sequenced in a study of T cells in Graves' hyperthyroidism and ophthalmopathy. Regions amplified from RNA transcripts were the TCR beta CDR3 regions. Researchers ran a first-round RT-PCR on the TCR CDR3 using the HTBI primer set. MiXCR was run by TCRdb on the multiplex PCR reads, yielding one entry per CDR3 protein. The sample records 480,000 or so distinct CDR3 sequences, approximately 15% being singletons. Sequencing was done on a sample of blood. These receptors all come from a woman under 30 with Graves' hyperthyroidism.

For this clonotype: No DNA is shown, since the ends of the CDR3 on it are uncertain; the CDR3 is the one TCRdb lists. The chain recombines TRBV12-3 or TRBV12-4 with TRBJ2-2; the D call of TRBD2 is as the table states it, not checked on the DNA. Inclusive of both ends, the CDR3 amounts to 20 amino acids. The CDR3 loop reads CASGEGTPYEQYFGPGSCFF.

This clonotype was found many times. This chain joins TRBV24-1 and TRBJ1-1; D perhaps matches TRBD1 (5 bases). CDR3 length: 12 residues. V shed 0 bases and J shed 10 bases, with 8 bases lying between them. Germline V CDR1 and CDR2: KGHDR, SFDVKD. The CDR3 protein is CATSDLHGGAFF. The CDR3 nucleotides are TGTGCCACCAGTGATTTGCACGGGGGAGCTTTCTTT.

The chain has TRBV24-1 and TRBJ2-1; 10 bases line up with TRBD2. The CDR3 is made up of 15 amino acids. Germline V lookup: CDR1 KGHDR, CDR2 SFDVKD. V lost 6 bases, J lost 9 bases, and 10 bases stayed unmatched. The CDR3 region has the DNA TGTGCCACCAGTACCCGGACTAGCGGAAACAGTGAGCAGTTCTTC. This encodes CATSTRTSGNSEQFF.

This clonotype was observed once. One base away lies a much larger clone, so this may be a sequencing read error. The conserved closing phenylalanine or tryptophan is absent in this CDR3, likely reflecting a read error. The V call is TRBV30, the J call TRBJ2-7, with D maybe TRBD2 (6 bases). Between the trimmed V and J ends, which lost 5 bases and 1 base, there was a span of 12 bases. Germline loops: CDR1 GTSNPN, CDR2 SVGIG (reference sequence). This CDR3 has 13 amino acids. This chain's CDR3 is CAWGRTYSYEQYL. CDR3 bases: TGTGCCTGGGGGAGGACTTATTCCTACGAGCAGTACTTA.

The rearrangement uses TRBV9 and TRBJ1-4, with a tentative D call TRBD1 (5 bases). Germline V CDR1 and CDR2: SGDLS, YYNGEE. This CDR3 spans 14 amino acids. V dropped 2 bases and J dropped 12 bases, with 17 bases sitting between them. CDR3 loop: CASSVGDRLTELFF. The CDR3 coding sequence is TGTGCCAGCAGCGTGGGGGACCGCCTGACGGAACTGTTTTTT.

This clonotype was seen ten or more times. This chain connects TRBV14 to TRBJ2-1, with TRBD1 as a possible D gene (6 bases). The germline CDR1 and CDR2 sequences are SGHDN and FVKESK. Trimming left V 0 bases short and J 9 bases short, with 12 bases between. There are 14 residues in the CDR3. CDR3 protein: CASSQDMRRGEQFF. The CDR3 bases are TGTGCCAGCAGCCAAGATATGCGCAGGGGTGAGCAGTTCTTC.

This clonotype was picked up many times. The V call is TRBV5-6, the J call TRBJ2-7; D remains ambiguous. V lost 4 bases and J lost 0, with 11 bases in between. CDR1 is SGHDT, CDR2 YYEEEE, per germline. The CDR3 is 14 residues long. The CDR3 spells CASSPLGGSYEQYV. The CDR3 bases are TGTGCCAGCAGCCCCCTGGGCGGCTCCTACGAGCAGTACGTC.

This clonotype was detected a few times. The rearrangement joins TRBV3-1 to TRBJ1-5; the D gene is possibly TRBD1 (5 bases). CDR1 and CDR2 from the germline V gene are LGHDT and YNNKEL (reference sequence). The V end lost 4 bases, the J end lost 9 bases, and 19 bases lay between the germline ends. CDR3 length equals 15 residues. In nucleotides, the CDR3 is TGTGCCAGCAGCCCGGGGGGGGTGGGTCAGGGGCCCCAGCATTTT. This translates into CASSPGGVGQGPQHF.

The chain has TRBV29-1 and TRBJ1-4; D remains unclear. Trimming removed 1 base from V and 8 bases from J, with 11 bases in between. This CDR3 has 13 amino acids. Germline lookup yields CDR1 SQVTM and CDR2 ANQGSEA. Here the CDR3 DNA reads TGCAGCGTTGAAGGGCCGCTTCGGGAAAAACTGTTTTTT. Amino acids: CSVEGPLREKLFF. Full variable domain (missing parts from reference TRBV29-1 and TRBJ1-4): SAVISQKPSRDICQRGTSLTIQCQVDSQVTMMFWYRQQPGQSLTLIATANQGSEATYESGFVIDKFPISRPNLTFSTLTVSNMSPEDSSIYLCSVEGPLREKLFFGSGTQLSVL.

The genes are TRBV7-3 and TRBJ1-3; possible D gene TRBD1, 5 bases. Trimming left V 5 bases short and J 3 bases short, with 14 bases between. Germline CDR1 reads SGHTA; CDR2 reads FQGTGA. The CDR3 sequence is 15 residues long. The CDR3: CASSLSGGYGNTIYF. The CDR3 DNA reads TGTGCCAGCAGCCTCTCGGGGGGGTATGGAAACACCATATATTTT.

This clonotype was picked up a small number of times. Since a much larger clone is just one base distant, this may be a read error. The chain uses TRBV27 and TRBJ1-1; D not resolved. Germline-derived CDR1 and CDR2 are MNHEY and SMNVEV (reference sequence). Trimming left V 4 bases short and J 10 bases short, with 16 bases between. CDR3 length: 13 amino acids. CDR3 coding DNA: TGTGCCAGCAGTTACCGCTCGGGTGTTGGAGCTTTCTTT. Translation gives CASSYRSGVGAFF.

The V and J genes are TRBV7-9 and TRBJ2-2, with TRBD2 matching 10 bases. The germline V gene encodes CDR1 SEHNR and CDR2 FQNEAQ (reference sequence). The ends lost 5 bases at V and 3 bases at J; junction bases unmatched: 3. This CDR3 is 15 amino acids long. The CDR3 DNA follows: TGTGCCAGCAGCAGAAGCGGGAGGGACACCGGGGAGCTGTTTTTT. It yields the protein CASSRSGRDTGELFF.

At least ten counts were recorded for this clonotype. The chain joins TRBV7-2 to TRBJ2-1; D is perhaps TRBD2 (5 bases). The V end was cut by 1 base, the J end by 8 bases, with 9 bases between. The CDR3 consists of 13 residues. Germline CDR1 and CDR2: SGHTA and FQGNSA. The CDR3 sequence is CASSLVSRDEQFF. The CDR3, as DNA: TGTGCCAGCAGCTTAGTGTCGAGGGATGAGCAGTTCTTC.

This clonotype was seen at least ten times. The chain employs TRBV29-1 and TRBJ1-1; TRBD1 agrees at 9 bases. This CDR3 spans 14 amino acids. V lost 5 bases, J lost 1 base, and 5 bases stayed unmatched. The germline V gene encodes CDR1 SQVTM and CDR2 ANQGSEA. The CDR3 bases are TGCAGCGTTACGCCGGGACAGGGGAACACTGAAGCTTTCTTT. Amino acid sequence: CSVTPGQGNTEAFF.

The chain has TRBV19 and TRBJ2-7, with 8 bases that match TRBD1. The ends lost 7 bases at V and 7 bases at J; junction bases unmatched: 6. Germline CDR1 and CDR2: LNHDA and SQIVND (reference sequence). The CDR3 has 12 amino acids. CDR3 protein: CASMDRVHEQYF. CDR3 nucleotides: TGTGCCAGTATGGACAGGGTGCATGAGCAGTACTTC.

This clonotype was seen repeatedly, ten times or more. This chain connects TRBV12-3 or TRBV12-4 to TRBJ1-5, with 8 bases lining up with TRBD1. CDR3 size: 19 residues. With 4 bases clipped from V and 2 bases from J, the junction kept 16 bases outside the gene matches. The CDR3 here is CASSYSRQGIRIGNQPQHF. Here the CDR3 DNA reads TGTGCCAGCAGTTACTCGCGACAGGGGATTCGTATAGGCAATCAGCCCCAGCATTTT.

The chain recombines TRBV29-1 with TRBJ2-1; TRBD1 or TRBD2 may be the D gene (5 bases each). This CDR3 is built from 17 residues. Germline V lookup: CDR1 SQVTM, CDR2 ANQGSEA. V was pared by 6 bases and J by 4 bases, with 25 bases between. CDR3 amino acids: CSVGVGRARGLYNEQFF. The CDR3 DNA reads TGCAGCGTGGGGGTCGGCAGGGCCCGGGGATTGTACAATGAGCAGTTCTTC.

This clonotype has more than one count but fewer than ten. The chain recombines TRBV6-2 or TRBV6-3 with TRBJ1-1; D gene uncertain. The CDR3 consists of 13 residues. CDR1 is MNHEY and CDR2 is SVGEGT in the germline V gene. Trimming took 7 bases from V and 0 from J, leaving 9 bases between them. Here the CDR3 DNA reads TGTGCCAGCATGAACGGACTGAACACTGAAGCTTTCTTT. This gives the protein CASMNGLNTEAFF.

In this sample, this clonotype turned up many times. The J gene is TRBJ2-1, the V gene TRBV3-1; TRBD2 might be the D (5 bases). Trimming left V 0 bases short and J 9 bases short, with 9 bases between. Germline CDR1 LGHDT, CDR2 YNNKEL (reference sequence). The CDR3 is made up of 13 amino acids. The CDR3 DNA sequence: TGTGCCAGCAGCCAAGAGGGAGCTGGTGAGCAGTTCTTC. The encoded protein is CASSQEGAGEQFF.

The chain recombines TRBV7-8 with TRBJ2-4, with D perhaps matching TRBD1 (5 bases). Per the germline V gene, CDR1 is SGHVS and CDR2 is FQNEAQ. Trimming took off 3 bases at V and 5 bases at J, with 17 bases between the two ends. The CDR3 runs 16 residues. Here the CDR3 DNA reads TGTGCCAGCAGCTTCACCAGGGTCCTCACGGAAAACATTCAGTACTTC. Its protein product is CASSFTRVLTENIQYF.

This clonotype came up many times. The chain joins TRBV5-1 to TRBJ2-3, with D perhaps TRBD1 (6 bases). The V gene's germline CDR1 is SGHRS and CDR2 YFSETQ. The length of the CDR3 is 16 residues. Trimming stripped 3 bases from V and 5 bases from J, with 19 bases between. The CDR3 nucleotides are TGCGCCAGCAGCTCACAGGGTTCGGGCAGGGGAGATACGCAGTATTTT. It codes for CASSSQGSGRGDTQYF.

The chain combines TRBV10-2 with TRBJ1-1; maybe TRBD1 (5 bases). Between the trimmed V and J ends, which lost 7 bases and 5 bases, there was a span of 14 bases. Looked up from germline, CDR1 is WSHSY and CDR2 is SAAADI. This CDR3 has 13 residues. The CDR3 loop reads CASTRDVRTEAFF. The DNA of the CDR3 is TGCGCCAGCACTCGGGACGTACGGACTGAAGCTTTCTTT.

This chain joins TRBV20-1 and TRBJ2-7, with D maybe TRBD2 (6 bases). The CDR3 runs 13 residues. Trimming shortened V by 1 base and J by 6 bases, and 13 bases separated the two germline ends. Germline CDR1 DFQATT, CDR2 SNEGSKA (reference sequence). The CDR3 is CSARAPGRSEQYF. The CDR3 region has the DNA TGCAGTGCTAGAGCTCCGGGGAGGTCCGAGCAGTACTTC.